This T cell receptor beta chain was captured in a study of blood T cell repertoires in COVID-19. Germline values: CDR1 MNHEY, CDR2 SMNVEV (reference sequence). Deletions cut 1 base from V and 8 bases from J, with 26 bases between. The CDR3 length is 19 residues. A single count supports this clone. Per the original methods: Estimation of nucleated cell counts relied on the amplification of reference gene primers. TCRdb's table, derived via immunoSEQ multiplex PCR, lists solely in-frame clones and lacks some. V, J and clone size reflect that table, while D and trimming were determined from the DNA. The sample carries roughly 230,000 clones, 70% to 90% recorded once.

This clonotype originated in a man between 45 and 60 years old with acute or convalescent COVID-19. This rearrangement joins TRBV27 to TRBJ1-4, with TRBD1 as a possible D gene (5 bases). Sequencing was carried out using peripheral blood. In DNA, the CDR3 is TGTGCCAGCAGTTTATATGGGGACGGAGGGTCAACACTAGGAGAAAAACTGTTTTTT. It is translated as CASSLYGDGGSTLGEKLFF. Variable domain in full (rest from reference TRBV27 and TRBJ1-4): EAQVTQNPRYLITVTGKKLTVTCSQNMNHEYMSWYRQDPGLGLRQIYYSMNVEVTDKGDVPEGYKVSRKEKRNFPLILESPSPNQTSLYFCASSLYGDGGSTLGEKLFFGSGTQLSVL.